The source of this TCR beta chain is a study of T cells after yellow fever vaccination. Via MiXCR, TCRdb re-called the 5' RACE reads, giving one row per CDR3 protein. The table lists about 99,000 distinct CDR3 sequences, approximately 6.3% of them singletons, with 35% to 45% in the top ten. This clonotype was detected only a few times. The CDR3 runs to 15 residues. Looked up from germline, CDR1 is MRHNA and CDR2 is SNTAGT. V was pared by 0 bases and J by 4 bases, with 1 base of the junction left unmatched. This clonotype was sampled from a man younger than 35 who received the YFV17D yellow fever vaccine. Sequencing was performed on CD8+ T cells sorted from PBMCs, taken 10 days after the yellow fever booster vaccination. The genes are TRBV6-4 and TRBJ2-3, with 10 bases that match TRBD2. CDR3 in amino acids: CASSDSSGGPDTQYF. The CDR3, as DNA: TGTGCCAGCAGTGACTCTAGCGGGGGGCCAGATACGCAGTATTTT.